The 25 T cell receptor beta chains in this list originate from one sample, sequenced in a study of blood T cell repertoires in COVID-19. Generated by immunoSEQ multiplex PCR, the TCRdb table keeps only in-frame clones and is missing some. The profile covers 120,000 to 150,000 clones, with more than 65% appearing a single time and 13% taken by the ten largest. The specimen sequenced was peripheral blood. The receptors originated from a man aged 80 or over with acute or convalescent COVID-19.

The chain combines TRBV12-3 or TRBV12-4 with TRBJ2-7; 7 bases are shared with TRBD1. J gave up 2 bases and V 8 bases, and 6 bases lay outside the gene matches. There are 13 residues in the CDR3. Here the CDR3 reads CASSLDRAYEQYF. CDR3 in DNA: TGTGCCAGCTCCCTCGACAGGGCCTACGAGCAGTACTTC.

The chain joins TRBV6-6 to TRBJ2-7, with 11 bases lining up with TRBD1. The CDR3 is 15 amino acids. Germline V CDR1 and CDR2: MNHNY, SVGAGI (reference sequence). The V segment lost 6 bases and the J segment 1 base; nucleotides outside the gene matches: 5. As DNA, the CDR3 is TGTGCCAGCAGCCCTGGGACAGGGGGTTCCTACGAGCAGTACTTC. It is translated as CASSPGTGGSYEQYF.

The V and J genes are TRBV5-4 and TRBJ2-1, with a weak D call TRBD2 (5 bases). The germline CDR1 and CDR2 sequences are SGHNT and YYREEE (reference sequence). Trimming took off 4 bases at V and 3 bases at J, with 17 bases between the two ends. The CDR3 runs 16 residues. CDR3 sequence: CASSPAGSLNYNEQFF. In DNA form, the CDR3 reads TGTGCCAGCAGCCCGGCGGGTTCCTTGAACTACAATGAGCAGTTCTTC.

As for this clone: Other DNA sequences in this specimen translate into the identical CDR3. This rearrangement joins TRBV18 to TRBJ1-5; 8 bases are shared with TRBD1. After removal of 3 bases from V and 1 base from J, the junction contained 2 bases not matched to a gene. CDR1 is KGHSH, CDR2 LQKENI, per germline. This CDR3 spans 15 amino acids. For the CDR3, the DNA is TGTGCCAGCTCACCGACAGGGGCCAGCAATCAGCCCCAGCATTTT. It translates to CASSPTGASNQPQHF.

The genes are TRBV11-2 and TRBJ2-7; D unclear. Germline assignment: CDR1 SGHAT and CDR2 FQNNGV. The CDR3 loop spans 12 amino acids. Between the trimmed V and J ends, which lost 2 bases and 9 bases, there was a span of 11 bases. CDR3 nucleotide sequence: TGTGCCAGCAGCTTAAACGAGTATGCGCAGTACTTC. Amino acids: CASSLNEYAQYF.

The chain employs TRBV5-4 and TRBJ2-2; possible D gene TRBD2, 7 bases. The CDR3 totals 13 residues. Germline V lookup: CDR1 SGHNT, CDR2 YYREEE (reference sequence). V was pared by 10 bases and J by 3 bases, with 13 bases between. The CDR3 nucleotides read TGTGCCTGTTCGCGGGGGCACACCGGGGAGCTGTTTTTT. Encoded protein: CACSRGHTGELFF.

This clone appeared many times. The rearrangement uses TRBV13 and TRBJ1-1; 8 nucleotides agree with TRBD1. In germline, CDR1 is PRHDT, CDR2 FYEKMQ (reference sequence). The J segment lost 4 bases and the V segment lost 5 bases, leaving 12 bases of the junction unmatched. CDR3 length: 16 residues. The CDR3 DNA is TGTGCCAGCAGCGCTCCCGGGGGCAGGGGGCCCACTGAAGCTTTCTTT. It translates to CASSAPGGRGPTEAFF.

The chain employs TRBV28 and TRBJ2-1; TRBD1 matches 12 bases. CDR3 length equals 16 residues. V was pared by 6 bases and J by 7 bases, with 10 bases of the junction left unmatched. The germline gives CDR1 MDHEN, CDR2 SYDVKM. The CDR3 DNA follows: TGTGCCAGCAGCGCAGCGGGACAGGGGGCGAGGAATGAGCAGTTCTTC. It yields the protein CASSAAGQGARNEQFF.

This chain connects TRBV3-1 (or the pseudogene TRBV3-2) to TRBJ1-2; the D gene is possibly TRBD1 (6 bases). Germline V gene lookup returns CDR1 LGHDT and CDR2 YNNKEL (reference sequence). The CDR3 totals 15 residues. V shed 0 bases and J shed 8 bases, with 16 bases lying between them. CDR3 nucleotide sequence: TGTGCCAGCAGCCAAGATTCCGTGGGGGCTTGGGGCTACACCTTC. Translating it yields CASSQDSVGAWGYTF.

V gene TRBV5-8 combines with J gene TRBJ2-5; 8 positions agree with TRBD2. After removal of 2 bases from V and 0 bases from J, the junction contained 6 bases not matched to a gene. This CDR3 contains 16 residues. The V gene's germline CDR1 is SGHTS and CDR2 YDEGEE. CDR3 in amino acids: CASSFGGAGDQETQYF. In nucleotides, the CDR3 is TGTGCCAGCAGCTTTGGGGGAGCGGGGGACCAAGAGACCCAGTACTTC.

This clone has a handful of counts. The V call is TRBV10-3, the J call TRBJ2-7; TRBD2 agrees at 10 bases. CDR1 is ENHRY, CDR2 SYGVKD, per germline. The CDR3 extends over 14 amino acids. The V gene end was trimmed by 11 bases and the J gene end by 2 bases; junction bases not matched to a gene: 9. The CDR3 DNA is TGTGCCCTAAGGCGGAGCGGGGGGGCCTACGAGCAGTACTTC. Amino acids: CALRRSGGAYEQYF.

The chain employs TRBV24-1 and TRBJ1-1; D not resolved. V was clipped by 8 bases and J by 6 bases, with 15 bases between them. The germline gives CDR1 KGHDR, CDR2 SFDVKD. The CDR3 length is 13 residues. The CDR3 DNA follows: TGTGCCACCACCGGGAGGTCGTCGGCTGAAGCTTTCTTT. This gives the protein CATTGRSSAEAFF.

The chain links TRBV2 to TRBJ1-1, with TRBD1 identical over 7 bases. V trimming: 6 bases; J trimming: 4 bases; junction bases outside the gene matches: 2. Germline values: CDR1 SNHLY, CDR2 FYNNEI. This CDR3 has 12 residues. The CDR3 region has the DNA TGTGCCAGCAGCGGGGACAGCACTGAAGCTTTCTTT. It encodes CASSGDSTEAFF.

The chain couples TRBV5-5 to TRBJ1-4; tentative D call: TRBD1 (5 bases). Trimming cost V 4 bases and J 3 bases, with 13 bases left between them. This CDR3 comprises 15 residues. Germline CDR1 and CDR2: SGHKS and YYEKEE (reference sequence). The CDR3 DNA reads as TGTGCCAGCAGCATGACCCAGGGTGCTAATGAAAAACTGTTTTTT. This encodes CASSMTQGANEKLFF.

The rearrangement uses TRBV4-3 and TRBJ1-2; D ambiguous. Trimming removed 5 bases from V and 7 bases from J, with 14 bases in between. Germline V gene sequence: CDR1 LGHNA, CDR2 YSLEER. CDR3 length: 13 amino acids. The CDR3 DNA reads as TGCGCCAGCAGCTCATTACCGGGAACTGGCTACACCTTC. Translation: CASSSLPGTGYTF.

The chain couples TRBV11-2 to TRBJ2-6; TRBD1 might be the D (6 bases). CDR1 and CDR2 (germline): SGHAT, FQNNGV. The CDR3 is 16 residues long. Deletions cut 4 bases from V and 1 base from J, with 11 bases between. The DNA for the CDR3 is TGTGCCAGCAGCTCGATCAGGGGTTCTGGGGCCAACGTCCTGACTTTC. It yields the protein CASSSIRGSGANVLTF. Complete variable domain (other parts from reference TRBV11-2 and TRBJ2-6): EAGVAQSPRYKIIEKRQSVAFWCNPISGHATLYWYQQILGQGPKLLIQFQNNGVVDDSQLPKDRFSAERLKGVDSTLKIQPAKLEDSAVYLCASSSIRGSGANVLTFGAGSRLTVL.

CDR3 in amino acids: CASSLAVSETQYF. In nucleotides, the CDR3 is TGTGCCAGCAGCTTGGCGGTGAGCGAGACCCAGTACTTC. V usage is TRBV5-5 and J usage is TRBJ2-5; D not certain. This CDR3 has 13 amino acids. Trimming cost V 0 bases and J 5 bases, with 8 bases left between them. Germline values: CDR1 SGHKS, CDR2 YYEKEE (reference sequence).

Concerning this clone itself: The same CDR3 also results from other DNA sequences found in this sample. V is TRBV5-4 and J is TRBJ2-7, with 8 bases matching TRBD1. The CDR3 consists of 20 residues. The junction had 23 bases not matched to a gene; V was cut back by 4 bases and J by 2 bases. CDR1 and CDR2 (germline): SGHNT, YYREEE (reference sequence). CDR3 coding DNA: TGTGCCAGCAGCCCGGACAGGGAAGAAAGGTTCCCCGCCAAAGCCTACGAGCAGTACTTC. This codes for CASSPDREERFPAKAYEQYF.

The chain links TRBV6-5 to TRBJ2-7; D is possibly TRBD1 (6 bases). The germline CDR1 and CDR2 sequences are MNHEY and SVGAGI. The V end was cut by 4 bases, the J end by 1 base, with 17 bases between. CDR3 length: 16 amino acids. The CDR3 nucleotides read TGTGCCAGCAGTTCGTGGGGGCAGGATTGGTCCTACGAGCAGTACTTC. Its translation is CASSSWGQDWSYEQYF.

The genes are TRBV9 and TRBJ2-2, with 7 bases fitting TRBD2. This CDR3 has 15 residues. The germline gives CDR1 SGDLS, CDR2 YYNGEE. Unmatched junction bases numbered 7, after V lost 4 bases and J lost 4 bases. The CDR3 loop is CASSLQTSFTGELFF. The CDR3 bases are TGTGCCAGCAGCCTTCAGACTAGCTTCACCGGGGAGCTGTTTTTT.

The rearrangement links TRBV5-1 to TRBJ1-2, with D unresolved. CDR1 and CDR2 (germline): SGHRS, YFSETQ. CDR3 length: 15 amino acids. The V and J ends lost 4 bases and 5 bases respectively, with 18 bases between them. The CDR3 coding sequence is TGCGCCAGCAGCCCAGAGGGAGGCAAACCTTATGGCTACACCTTC. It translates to CASSPEGGKPYGYTF.

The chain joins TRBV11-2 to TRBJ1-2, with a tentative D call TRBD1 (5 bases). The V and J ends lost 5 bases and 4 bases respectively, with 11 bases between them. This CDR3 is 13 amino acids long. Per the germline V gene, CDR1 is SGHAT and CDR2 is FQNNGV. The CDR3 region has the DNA TGTGCCAGCAGCCTCGGGGGGACCTATGGCTACACCTTC. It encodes CASSLGGTYGYTF. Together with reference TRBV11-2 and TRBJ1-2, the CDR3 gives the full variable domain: EAGVAQSPRYKIIEKRQSVAFWCNPISGHATLYWYQQILGQGPKLLIQFQNNGVVDDSQLPKDRFSAERLKGVDSTLKIQPAKLEDSAVYLCASSLGGTYGYTFGSGTRLTVV.

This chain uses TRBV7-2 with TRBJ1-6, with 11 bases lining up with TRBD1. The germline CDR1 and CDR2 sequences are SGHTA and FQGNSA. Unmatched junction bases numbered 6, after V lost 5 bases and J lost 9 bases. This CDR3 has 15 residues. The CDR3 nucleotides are TGTGCCAGCAGCCTCCGGGGGACAGGGGGTTCACCCCTCCACTTT. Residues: CASSLRGTGGSPLHF.

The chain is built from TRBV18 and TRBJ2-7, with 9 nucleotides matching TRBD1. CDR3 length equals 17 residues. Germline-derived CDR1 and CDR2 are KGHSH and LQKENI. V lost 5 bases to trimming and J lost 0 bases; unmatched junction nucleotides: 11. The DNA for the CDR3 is TGTGCCAGCTCAAAAGGCCGGGACAGGGTGAGCTCCTACGAGCAGTACTTC. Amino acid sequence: CASSKGRDRVSSYEQYF.

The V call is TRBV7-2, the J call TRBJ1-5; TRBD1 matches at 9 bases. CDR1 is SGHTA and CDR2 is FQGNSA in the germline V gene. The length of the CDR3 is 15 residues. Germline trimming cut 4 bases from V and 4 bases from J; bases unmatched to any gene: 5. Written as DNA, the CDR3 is TGTGCCAGCAGCTCAAGGACAGGGGATAATCAGCCCCAGCATTTT. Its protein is CASSSRTGDNQPQHF.